Listed here are 21 T cell receptor beta chains from one sample, sequenced in a study of cytomegalovirus exposure and HLA in healthy donors. Researchers ran the PCR with 60 Vbeta and 13 Jbeta primers. Produced via immunoSEQ multiplex PCR; TCRdb's table is partial and in-frame only. The data contain about 140,000 clones, around 80% of them singletons. Sequenced sample: PBMCs. The receptor set was obtained from a man aged 40-50 years in good health and CMV-seropositive.

This chain links TRBV2 with TRBJ2-1, with TRBD2 matching over 14 bases. CDR3 length equals 15 residues. CDR1 and CDR2 from the germline V gene are SNHLY and FYNNEI. The junction had 6 bases not matched to a gene; V was cut back by 7 bases and J by 7 bases. The CDR3 DNA reads as TGTGCCAGCACCCGACTAGCGGGAGGGCCGAATGAGCAGTTCTTC. It codes for CASTRLAGGPNEQFF.

The chain is built from TRBV6-7 and TRBJ2-5, with D maybe TRBD2 (5 bases). TRBV6-7 is recorded as an ORF, its role being uncertain. The CDR3 consists of 8 residues. V lost 8 bases, J lost 10 bases, and 5 bases lay in between. In nucleotides, the CDR3 is TGTGCCAGCCGGGGCCAGTACTTC. Encoded protein: CASRGQYF.

This clone appeared once. In nucleotides, the CDR3 is TGTGCCAGCAGCTACGCCCGACAGGGTATTGGCGAGCAGTACTTC. This codes for CASSYARQGIGEQYF. The V call is TRBV6-5, the J call TRBJ2-7; 7 bases fit TRBD1. Germline CDR1 is MNHEY and CDR2 is SVGAGI. The junction had 14 bases not matched to a gene; V was cut back by 6 bases and J by 6 bases. The CDR3 is 15 amino acids.

The CDR3 region is CASSEFQVNTEAFF. The CDR3 DNA reads TGTGCCAGCAGTGAATTTCAGGTGAACACTGAAGCTTTCTTT. This chain connects TRBV6-1 to TRBJ1-1; D unclear. The germline V gene encodes CDR1 MNHNS and CDR2 SASEGT. Trimming removed 2 bases from V and 0 bases from J, with 7 bases in between. This CDR3 spans 14 amino acids.

The rearrangement uses TRBV5-1 and TRBJ1-4, with 8 bases lining up with TRBD1. Losses at the gene ends were 4 bases for V and 4 bases for J; bases not matched to a gene: 6. Germline V gene data show CDR1 as SGHRS and CDR2 as YFSETQ. This CDR3 region has 15 residues. In DNA form, the CDR3 reads TGCGCCAGCAGCCCAGGGGGCGCGGGTAATGAAAAACTGTTTTTT. Translating it yields CASSPGGAGNEKLFF.

This clone showed up just once. The chain couples TRBV15 to TRBJ1-4; 9 positions agree with TRBD1. In germline, CDR1 is LNHNV, CDR2 YYDKDF (reference sequence). The ends lost 3 bases at V and 8 bases at J; junction bases unmatched: 4. The length of the CDR3 is 14 residues. The CDR3 is CATSRLTGGEKLFF. CDR3 DNA: TGTGCCACCAGCAGGTTGACAGGGGGGGAAAAACTGTTTTTT. The full variable domain, its missing parts supplied by reference TRBV15 and TRBJ1-4, is DAMVIQNPRYQVTQFGKPVTLSCSQTLNHNVMYWYQQKSSQAPKLLFHYYDKDFNNEADTPDNFQSRRPNTSFCFLDIRSPGLGDTAMYLCATSRLTGGEKLFFGSGTQLSVL.

The chain couples TRBV9 to TRBJ1-4; 12 bases align to TRBD1. The V segment lost 2 bases and the J segment 7 bases; nucleotides outside the gene matches: 3. Germline V gives CDR1 SGDLS, CDR2 YYNGEE. The CDR3 consists of 15 residues. CDR3 sequence: CASSVGTGGVEKLFF. CDR3 DNA: TGTGCCAGCAGCGTCGGGACAGGGGGCGTTGAAAAACTGTTTTTT.

J is TRBJ2-5 and V is TRBV19; TRBD1 matches 8 bases. Germline V gene sequence: CDR1 LNHDA, CDR2 SQIVND (reference sequence). This CDR3 comprises 15 residues. V dropped 3 bases and J dropped 5; count of bases not matched to a gene: 8. The CDR3 sequence: CASSIGQGAAETQYF. In DNA, the CDR3 is TGTGCCAGTAGTATCGGGCAGGGGGCGGCGGAGACCCAGTACTTC.

V usage is TRBV28 and J usage is TRBJ1-4; 7 positions agree with TRBD1. Germline lookup yields CDR1 MDHEN and CDR2 SYDVKM. Trimming took 3 bases from V and 13 from J; bases not matched to a gene: 20. CDR3 length: 17 amino acids. CDR3 in amino acids: CASSFSRQGRAMVRLFF. The CDR3 region has the DNA TGTGCCAGCAGTTTCTCCCGACAGGGCAGGGCTATGGTGCGACTGTTTTTT.

The chain carries TRBV7-3 and TRBJ2-1; 8 bases fit TRBD2. The germline V gene encodes CDR1 SGHTA and CDR2 FQGTGA. The CDR3 is 16 amino acids. The V and J ends lost 4 bases and 7 bases, in that order; junction bases with no gene match: 12. DNA of the CDR3: TGTGCCAGCAGCTACGCCGGGACTAGACTCCTTAATGAGCAGTTCTTC. It yields the protein CASSYAGTRLLNEQFF.

The CDR3 protein is CASSPSSGNLNEKLFF. The CDR3 DNA follows: TGTGCCAGCTCACCATCCTCCGGGAACCTAAATGAAAAACTGTTTTTT. The genes are TRBV18 and TRBJ1-4; D call uncertain. The germline V gene encodes CDR1 KGHSH and CDR2 LQKENI. V lost 2 bases and J 5 bases, leaving 15 bases between the germline ends. The CDR3 runs to 16 residues.

The rearrangement uses TRBV5-4 and TRBJ2-7, with 11 bases aligning to TRBD2. The V segment lost 4 bases and the J segment 4 bases; nucleotides outside the gene matches: 10. The CDR3 consists of 16 residues. Per germline, CDR1 SGHNT and CDR2 YYREEE (reference sequence). DNA of the CDR3: TGTGCCAGCAGCACGCGTACTAGCGGGAGCGGGTACGAGCAGTACTTC. It yields the protein CASSTRTSGSGYEQYF.

V is TRBV5-4 and J is TRBJ1-6, with D perhaps TRBD1 (6 bases). The ends were cut back, 4 bases at V and 0 bases at J, with 8 bases in the middle. Germline CDR1 SGHNT, CDR2 YYREEE (reference sequence). The CDR3 has 15 amino acids. CDR3 DNA sequence: TGTGCCAGCAGCCGGGACAACTCCTATAATTCACCCCTCCACTTT. Its protein is CASSRDNSYNSPLHF.

V usage is TRBV13 and J usage is TRBJ1-2; 9 nucleotides match TRBD1. V lost 5 bases and J lost 8; bases outside the gene matches: 12. Germline values: CDR1 PRHDT, CDR2 FYEKMQ (reference sequence). This CDR3 has 15 amino acids. CDR3 amino acids: CASSKRDRVMRGYTF. CDR3 in DNA: TGTGCCAGCAGCAAACGGGACAGGGTGATGCGGGGCTACACCTTC.

The chain employs TRBV5-6 and TRBJ2-1; 7 bases align to TRBD2. The CDR3 consists of 17 residues. The germline V gene encodes CDR1 SGHDT and CDR2 YYEEEE. V was pared by 4 bases and J by 0 bases, with 10 bases of the junction left unmatched. CDR3 sequence (DNA): TGTGCCAGCAGCGAACGACGCGGGAGTATCTCCTACAATGAGCAGTTCTTC. Its translation is CASSERRGSISYNEQFF.

In this sample, this clone turned up a few times. The rearrangement uses TRBV19 and TRBJ2-5; 11 bases are a match to TRBD1. Germline CDR1 LNHDA, CDR2 SQIVND (reference sequence). V lost 5 bases, J lost 4 bases, and 6 bases stayed unmatched. The CDR3 length is 15 residues. This CDR3 is CASSVRTGGLETQYF. CDR3 nucleotide sequence: TGTGCCAGTAGTGTGCGGACAGGGGGCCTAGAGACCCAGTACTTC.

V gene TRBV29-1 combines with J gene TRBJ2-4; 9 bases align to TRBD2. Per germline, CDR1 SQVTM and CDR2 ANQGSEA. After removal of 3 bases from V and 0 bases from J, the junction contained 6 bases not matched to a gene. The CDR3 has 16 residues. The CDR3 loop reads CSVDGLAGVAKNIQYF. CDR3 nucleotide sequence: TGCAGCGTTGATGGTTTAGCGGGAGTAGCCAAAAACATTCAGTACTTC.

This clone was detected a few times. This rearrangement joins TRBV9 to TRBJ2-3, with TRBD1 matching over 9 bases. The CDR3 consists of 17 residues. Germline CDR1 is SGDLS and CDR2 is YYNGEE. With V trimmed by 5 bases and J by 3 bases, 13 bases remained unmatched. The CDR3 here is CASSPGTGSPRTDTQYF. The CDR3, as DNA: TGTGCCAGCAGTCCCGGGACAGGGTCCCCCAGGACAGATACGCAGTATTTT.

The chain is built from TRBV19 and TRBJ2-1, with a weak D call TRBD2 (5 bases). The CDR3 totals 15 residues. The germline gives CDR1 LNHDA, CDR2 SQIVND (reference sequence). With 6 bases removed from V and 0 bases from J, the gap between germline ends came to 12 bases. The CDR3 DNA follows: TGTGCCAGTAGCCGGACTCCCTACTCCTACAATGAGCAGTTCTTC. Translating it yields CASSRTPYSYNEQFF.

In DNA, the CDR3 is TGTGCCAGCAGCTTCGGACAGGGGGCCGTGAGGAACACTGAAGCTTTCTTT. Its translation: CASSFGQGAVRNTEAFF. The chain is built from TRBV5-6 and TRBJ1-1; 11 bases map to TRBD1. The CDR3 is 17 amino acids. Germline-derived CDR1 and CDR2 are SGHDT and YYEEEE. Trimming at V came to 2 bases and at J to 1 base, leaving 7 bases not matched to a gene. The complete variable domain, with remaining parts taken from reference TRBV5-6 and TRBJ1-1, reads DAGVTQSPTHLIKTRGQQVTLRCSPKSGHDTVSWYQQALGQGPQFIFQYYEEEERQRGNFPDRFSGHQFPNYSSELNVNALLLGDSALYLCASSFGQGAVRNTEAFFGQGTRLTVV.

The chain carries TRBV28 and TRBJ2-7, with TRBD2 matching 9 bases. V shed 3 bases, J shed 6 bases, and the junction held 6 bases outside the gene matches. CDR1 and CDR2 (germline): MDHEN, SYDVKM. There are 14 residues in the CDR3. This CDR3 reads CASSFRGRVFEQYF. The CDR3 DNA follows: TGTGCCAGCAGTTTTCGCGGGAGGGTCTTCGAGCAGTACTTC.